These 30 T cell receptor beta chains share one sample of origin, sequenced in a study of chemoradiotherapy in HPV16-positive cancers. Profiled with immunoSEQ multiplex PCR; TCRdb holds only in-frame clones, not every one. The sample includes 25,000 to 35,000 clones, about nine tenths seen only once; the top ten take 22%. The sample was blood, taken from a patient who underwent chemoradiotherapy. These receptors were obtained from a human donor with HPV-associated anogenital cancer.

The gene calls are TRBV5-4 and TRBJ1-3, with D possibly TRBD1 on 6 matching bases. The germline V gene encodes CDR1 SGHNT and CDR2 YYREEE (reference sequence). V was shortened by 0 bases and J by 2 bases, with 9 bases between the two germline ends. This CDR3 comprises 15 residues. The CDR3 region is CASSLDRVAGNTIYF. DNA for the CDR3: TGTGCCAGCAGCTTGGACAGGGTAGCTGGAAACACCATATATTTT.

The chain carries TRBV9 and TRBJ1-2, with 7 bases matching TRBD1. Looked up from germline, CDR1 is SGDLS and CDR2 is YYNGEE. The CDR3 loop spans 13 amino acids. The V segment lost 0 bases and the J segment 7 bases; nucleotides outside the gene matches: 3. DNA of the CDR3: TGTGCCAGCAGCGTAGCAGGGGGATTTGGCTACACCTTC. This codes for CASSVAGGFGYTF.

V and J are TRBV5-8 and TRBJ1-5, with D hard to call. With 5 bases removed from V and 5 bases from J, the gap between germline ends came to 11 bases. Germline assignment: CDR1 SGHTS and CDR2 YDEGEE. This CDR3 has 13 amino acids. Written as DNA, the CDR3 is TGTGCCAGCAGTTGGTTGGTCGATCAGCCCCAGCATTTT. This gives the protein CASSWLVDQPQHF.

The chain couples TRBV11-2 to TRBJ1-6; no clear D gene. CDR3 length: 15 amino acids. The ends were cut back, 5 bases at V and 4 bases at J, with 12 bases in the middle. CDR1 and CDR2 from the germline V gene are SGHAT and FQNNGV. DNA for the CDR3: TGTGCCAGCAGCCCCAGCAGCGGATATAATTCACCCCTCCACTTT. It encodes CASSPSSGYNSPLHF.

The V gene is TRBV28, the J gene TRBJ2-7; D call uncertain. CDR3 length equals 12 residues. V shed 3 bases and J shed 3 bases, with 6 bases lying between them. Germline-derived CDR1 and CDR2 are MDHEN and SYDVKM. CDR3 residues: CASSFRDYEQYF. The CDR3 region has the DNA TGTGCCAGCAGTTTCAGAGACTACGAGCAGTACTTC.

The CDR3 nucleotides are TGTGCCAGCACTGGGTTTGACAACAATGAGCAGTTCTTC. Amino acid sequence: CASTGFDNNEQFF. The chain carries TRBV7-9 and TRBJ2-1; the D is unclear. CDR1 SEHNR and CDR2 FQNEAQ come from the germline V gene (reference sequence). V shed 7 bases and J shed 5 bases, with 12 bases lying between them. CDR3 size: 13 residues.

J is TRBJ2-7 and V is TRBV28; TRBD1 is a possible D gene (5 bases). Germline V gene sequence: CDR1 MDHEN, CDR2 SYDVKM. V lost 6 bases and J 0 bases, leaving 24 bases between the germline ends. The CDR3 length is 18 residues. CDR3 sequence (DNA): TGTGCCAGCAGAGAGAGAGCAGTATACAGGCCGAACTCCTACGAGCAGTACTTC. Translating it yields CASRERAVYRPNSYEQYF.

The chain combines TRBV11-1 with TRBJ2-3; tentative D call: TRBD2 (6 bases). CDR1 is SGHAT and CDR2 is FQDESV in the germline V gene (reference sequence). The CDR3 is made up of 17 amino acids. V was clipped by 5 bases and J by 2 bases, with 20 bases between them. The CDR3 spells CASSPTWVGRSTDTQYF. CDR3 bases: TGTGCCAGCAGCCCCACGTGGGTCGGGAGATCCACAGATACGCAGTATTTT.

The chain combines TRBV15 with TRBJ1-1; D possibly corresponds to TRBD1 (5 bases). The CDR3 length is 17 residues. V lost 1 base to trimming and J lost 0 bases, with 15 bases between them. The V gene's germline CDR1 is LNHNV and CDR2 YYDKDF (reference sequence). The CDR3 DNA reads TGTGCCACCAGCAGAGTTAGGACAACCGTCATGAACACTGAAGCTTTCTTT. Translating it yields CATSRVRTTVMNTEAFF.

V gene TRBV5-1 combines with J gene TRBJ1-4; a weak D match, TRBD1 (5 bases). The V end lost 4 bases, the J end lost 4 bases, and 17 bases lay between the germline ends. Germline loops: CDR1 SGHRS, CDR2 YFSETQ. There are 16 residues in the CDR3. This CDR3 reads CASSRGEGRINEKLFF. The CDR3 DNA follows: TGCGCCAGCAGCCGGGGAGAGGGACGGATTAATGAAAAACTGTTTTTT.

V and J are TRBV6-5 and TRBJ2-7; 7 nucleotides line up with TRBD2. Germline trimming cut 6 bases from V and 1 base from J; bases unmatched to any gene: 9. The CDR3 runs 15 residues. Germline V gene sequence: CDR1 MNHEY, CDR2 SVGAGI. The CDR3 loop reads CASRRAWGGSYEQYF. CDR3 DNA: TGTGCCAGCAGACGGGCCTGGGGGGGATCCTACGAGCAGTACTTC.

About this clone itself: An end of the junction does not agree with germline; a read error may underlie this. The V gene is TRBV6-1, the J gene TRBJ1-6; no definite D call. The CDR3 totals 15 residues. Germline V gene sequence: CDR1 MNHNS, CDR2 SASEGT. In DNA, the CDR3 is TGTGCCAGCAATGAACAGAGCTCCTATAATTCACCCCTCCACTTT. Protein product: CASNEQSSYNSPLHF.

This clone was seen only once. The chain employs TRBV7-2 and TRBJ2-6; D may be TRBD1 (5 bases). V was shortened by 5 bases and J by 2 bases, with 19 bases between the two germline ends. Germline V gene lookup returns CDR1 SGHTA and CDR2 FQGNSA. CDR3 length: 18 amino acids. Here the CDR3 DNA reads TGTGCCAGCAGCCCAGGACCACGAAAGGGGCCTGGGGCCAACGTCCTGACTTTC. Its translation is CASSPGPRKGPGANVLTF.

V usage is TRBV29-1 and J usage is TRBJ1-2; D is undetermined. Germline V gene lookup returns CDR1 SQVTM and CDR2 ANQGSEA. Trimming stripped 1 base from V and 6 bases from J, with 15 bases between. This CDR3 has 14 residues. CDR3 sequence: CSVEAPGRSHGYTF. DNA for the CDR3: TGCAGCGTTGAAGCCCCTGGACGGTCACATGGCTACACCTTC.

V gene TRBV7-2 combines with J gene TRBJ1-2; 8 nucleotides match TRBD1. The CDR3 contains 16 residues. With 2 bases clipped from V and 3 bases from J, the junction kept 8 bases outside the gene matches. Germline V gene sequence: CDR1 SGHTA, CDR2 FQGNSA. The CDR3 coding sequence is TGTGCCAGCAGCTTAAGCAAAGGGACAGGAGACTATGGCTACACCTTC. It translates to CASSLSKGTGDYGYTF.

The gene calls are TRBV5-1 and TRBJ2-5; D unclear. The CDR3 is made up of 13 amino acids. The V end lost 2 bases, the J end lost 3 bases, and 8 bases lay between the germline ends. The V gene's germline CDR1 is SGHRS and CDR2 YFSETQ. CDR3 loop: CASSLTPKETQYF. DNA of the CDR3: TGCGCCAGCAGCTTAACACCAAAAGAGACCCAGTACTTC.

This chain connects TRBV7-2 to TRBJ2-5; 10 bases are a match to TRBD2. From germline, CDR1 is SGHTA and CDR2 FQGNSA. This CDR3 is built from 18 residues. The trim removed 5 bases at V and 2 bases at J, leaving 14 bases unmatched. The CDR3 is CASSRGQRGGSRQETQYF. The CDR3 region has the DNA TGTGCCAGCAGCCGAGGTCAGCGGGGGGGATCTCGGCAAGAGACCCAGTACTTC.

The chain joins TRBV4-3 to TRBJ2-7; D is uncertain. The V gene's germline CDR1 is LGHNA and CDR2 YSLEER. Trimming removed 3 bases from V and 2 bases from J, with 23 bases in between. The CDR3 contains 18 residues. Written as DNA, the CDR3 is TGCGCCAGCAGCCAGACCCCGACACCCGGGCCGAGGCCCTACGAGCAGTACTTC. Its protein product is CASSQTPTPGPRPYEQYF.

The V call is TRBV7-9, the J call TRBJ2-5; 7 bases map to TRBD1. The end of the DNA fits TRBJ2-7 better, so the J call may be wrong. The CDR3 sequence is 15 residues long. The germline CDR1 and CDR2 sequences are SEHNR and FQNEAQ (reference sequence). The CDR3 protein is CASSLGTGMAYEQYF. In DNA, the CDR3 is TGTGCCAGCAGCTTAGGGACAGGAATGGCCTACGAGCAGTACTTC.

This clone was observed a single time. This chain joins TRBV5-4 and TRBJ2-5, with 10 nucleotides matching TRBD2. J was trimmed by 1 base and V by 5 bases; bases with no gene match: 11. Germline V gene sequence: CDR1 SGHNT, CDR2 YYREEE (reference sequence). This CDR3 has 17 amino acids. This CDR3 reads CASRAGGSGRAQETQYF. The CDR3 nucleotides are TGTGCCAGCAGGGCCGGGGGGAGCGGGAGGGCCCAAGAGACCCAGTACTTC.

This chain links TRBV2 with TRBJ1-5; TRBD1 might be the D (5 bases). Trimming removed 2 bases at V and 4 bases at J, with 21 bases between. The CDR3 loop spans 18 amino acids. Germline lookup yields CDR1 SNHLY and CDR2 FYNNEI. Written as DNA, the CDR3 is TGTGCCAGCAGTGAATCTTGGCAGGGCCCTATCATAAATCAGCCCCAGCATTTT. It is translated as CASSESWQGPIINQPQHF.

The rearrangement uses TRBV10-2 and TRBJ1-4; no clear D. Trimming took off 8 bases at V and 8 bases at J, with 12 bases between the two ends. The CDR3 totals 12 residues. Germline CDR1 WSHSY, CDR2 SAAADI. CDR3 coding DNA: TGCGCCAGCTCAGATGCCGGCGAAAAACTGTTTTTT. Translation gives CASSDAGEKLFF.

The chain recombines TRBV2 with TRBJ1-1; D remains unclear. The V gene's germline CDR1 is SNHLY and CDR2 FYNNEI. This CDR3 contains 14 residues. The germline V and J ends were trimmed by 7 bases and 0 bases, with 12 bases remaining between them. The CDR3 bases are TGTGCCAGCATTACAGACATGATGAACACTGAAGCTTTCTTT. Protein sequence: CASITDMMNTEAFF.

This sequence joins TRBV5-1 and TRBJ2-7, with D perhaps assigned TRBD1 or TRBD2 (5 bases each). The germline CDR1 and CDR2 sequences are SGHRS and YFSETQ. The V end lost 1 base, the J end lost 5 bases, and 13 bases lay between the germline ends. The CDR3 contains 14 residues. The CDR3 DNA follows: TGCGCCAGCAGCTTGAATGTGGGGGTACACGAGCAGTACTTC. Encoded protein: CASSLNVGVHEQYF.

The chain combines TRBV7-3 with TRBJ2-6, with TRBD2 matching over 11 bases. The CDR3 totals 19 residues. J was trimmed by 1 base and V by 0 bases; bases with no gene match: 5. Germline CDR1 and CDR2: SGHTA and FQGTGA. The CDR3: CASSLTGGLAVSGANVLTF. CDR3 DNA: TGTGCCAGCAGCTTAACCGGGGGACTAGCGGTTTCTGGGGCCAACGTCCTGACTTTC.

This chain connects TRBV4-1 to TRBJ1-6; D is perhaps TRBD1 (5 bases). The germline V and J ends were trimmed by 0 bases and 9 bases, with 18 bases remaining between them. This CDR3 has 17 residues. Germline values: CDR1 MGHRA, CDR2 YSYEKL. This CDR3 is CASSQEIAGAGGSPLHF. CDR3 in DNA: TGCGCCAGCAGCCAAGAGATAGCAGGCGCCGGGGGTTCACCCCTCCACTTT.

The chain joins TRBV7-9 to TRBJ2-7; D is perhaps TRBD1 (7 bases). Germline V gene sequence: CDR1 SEHNR, CDR2 FQNEAQ (reference sequence). Trimming shortened V by 2 bases and J by 7 bases, and 12 bases separated the two germline ends. The CDR3 contains 13 residues. CDR3 residues: CASSLRGTDEQYF. The CDR3 DNA is TGTGCCAGCAGCTTACGCGGGACAGATGAGCAGTACTTC.

This rearrangement joins TRBV4-1 to TRBJ2-1, with 11 bases aligning to TRBD2. With V trimmed by 0 bases and J by 8 bases, 18 bases remained unmatched. The germline gives CDR1 MGHRA, CDR2 YSYEKL. The CDR3 is made up of 20 amino acids. CDR3 protein: CASSQERERATSGGFYEQFF. CDR3 coding DNA: TGCGCCAGCAGCCAAGAACGGGAAAGGGCTACTAGCGGGGGATTTTATGAGCAGTTCTTC.

The gene calls are TRBV2 and TRBJ2-7; D gene ambiguous. Looked up from germline, CDR1 is SNHLY and CDR2 is FYNNEI. The CDR3 extends over 11 amino acids. The V gene lost 4 bases and the J gene lost 6 bases, with 7 bases spanning the gap. The DNA of the CDR3 is TGTGCCAGCAGTGCGAGGAGCGAGCAGTACTTC. Protein sequence: CASSARSEQYF. Using reference TRBV2 and TRBJ2-7 for the parts outside the CDR3, the full variable domain is EPEVTQTPSHQVTQMGQEVILRCVPISNHLYFYWYRQILGQKVEFLVSFYNNEISEKSEIFDDQFSVERPDGSNFTLKIRSTKLEDSAMYFCASSARSEQYFGPGTRLTVT.

The chain combines TRBV6-5 with TRBJ1-4; D gene ambiguous. V lost 2 bases to trimming and J lost 7 bases, with 14 bases between them. The germline gives CDR1 MNHEY, CDR2 SVGAGI. The CDR3 runs 15 residues. The CDR3 reads CASSYGPGATEKLFF. The DNA of the CDR3 is TGTGCCAGCAGTTACGGCCCAGGAGCCACTGAAAAACTGTTTTTT.